This TCR beta chain was obtained from a study of T-cell memory formation after mild COVID-19. TCRdb processed the 5' RACE reads anew with MiXCR; each CDR3 protein has one entry. In the table there are just over 300,000 distinct CDR3 sequences, roughly a fifth of which are singletons. This clonotype was picked up one time. In germline, CDR1 is KGHDR, CDR2 SFDVKD. Losses at the gene ends were 7 bases for V and 0 bases for J; bases not matched to a gene: 5. The CDR3 consists of 15 residues. V is TRBV24-1 and J is TRBJ2-1; 7 nucleotides line up with TRBD1. The receptor was isolated from a man aged 18 to 29 who had mild COVID-19 (a few samples of this study predate the infection). Cell type and time point are not known. The sequencing sample was made of PBMCs or a T cell subset sorted from them (not recorded which). The CDR3 DNA is TGTGCCACCAGCAAAGGGGGCTCCTCCTACAATGAGCAGTTCTTC. Its translation is CATSKGGSSYNEQFF.